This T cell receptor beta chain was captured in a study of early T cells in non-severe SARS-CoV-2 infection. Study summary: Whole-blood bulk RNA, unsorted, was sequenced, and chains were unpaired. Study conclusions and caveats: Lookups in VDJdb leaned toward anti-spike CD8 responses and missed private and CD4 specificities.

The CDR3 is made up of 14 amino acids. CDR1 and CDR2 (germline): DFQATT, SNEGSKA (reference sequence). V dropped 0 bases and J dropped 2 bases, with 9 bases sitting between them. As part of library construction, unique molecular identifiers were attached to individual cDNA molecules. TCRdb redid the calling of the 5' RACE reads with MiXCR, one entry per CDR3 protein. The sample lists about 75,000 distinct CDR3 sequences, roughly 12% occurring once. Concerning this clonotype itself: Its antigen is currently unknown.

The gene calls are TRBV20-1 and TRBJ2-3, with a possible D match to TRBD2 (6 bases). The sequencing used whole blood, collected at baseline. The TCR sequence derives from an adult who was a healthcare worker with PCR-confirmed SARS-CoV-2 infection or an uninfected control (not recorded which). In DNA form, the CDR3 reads TGCAGTGCTAGAGATGCGGGAACCACAGATACGCAGTATTTT. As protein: CSARDAGTTDTQYF.